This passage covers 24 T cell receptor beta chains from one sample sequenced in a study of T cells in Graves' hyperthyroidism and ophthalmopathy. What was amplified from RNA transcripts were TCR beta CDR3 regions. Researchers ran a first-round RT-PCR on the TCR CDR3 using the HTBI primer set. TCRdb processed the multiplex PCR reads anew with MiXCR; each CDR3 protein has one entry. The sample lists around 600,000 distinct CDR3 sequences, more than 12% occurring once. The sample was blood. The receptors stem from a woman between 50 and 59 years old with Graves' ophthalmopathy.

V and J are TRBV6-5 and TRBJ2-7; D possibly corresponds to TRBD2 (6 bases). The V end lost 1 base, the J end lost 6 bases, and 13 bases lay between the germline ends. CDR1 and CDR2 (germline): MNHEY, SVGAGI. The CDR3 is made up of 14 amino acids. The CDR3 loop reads CASSYFLGGREQYF. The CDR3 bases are TGTGCCAGCAGTTACTTCCTGGGGGGTCGCGAGCAGTACTTC.

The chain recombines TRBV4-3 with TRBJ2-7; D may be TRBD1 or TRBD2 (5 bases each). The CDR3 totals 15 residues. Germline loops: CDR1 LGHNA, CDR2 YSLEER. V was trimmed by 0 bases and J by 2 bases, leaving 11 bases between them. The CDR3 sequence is CASSQEGTATYEQYF. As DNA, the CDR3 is TGCGCCAGCAGCCAAGAAGGGACGGCAACCTACGAGCAGTACTTC.

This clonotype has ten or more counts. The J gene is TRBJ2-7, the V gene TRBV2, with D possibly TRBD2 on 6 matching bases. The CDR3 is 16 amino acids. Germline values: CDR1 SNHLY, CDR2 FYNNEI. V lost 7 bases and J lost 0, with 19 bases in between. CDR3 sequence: CASTDRSGESSYEQYF. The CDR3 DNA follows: TGTGCCAGCACCGACAGATCGGGGGAAAGCTCCTACGAGCAGTACTTC.

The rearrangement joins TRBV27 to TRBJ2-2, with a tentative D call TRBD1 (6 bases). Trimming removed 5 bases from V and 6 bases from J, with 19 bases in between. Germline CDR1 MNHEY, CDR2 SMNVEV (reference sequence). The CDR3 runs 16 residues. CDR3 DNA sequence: TGTGCCAGCAGTCCCACCTACAGGGATTTGGCCGGGGAGCTGTTTTTT. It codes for CASSPTYRDLAGELFF.

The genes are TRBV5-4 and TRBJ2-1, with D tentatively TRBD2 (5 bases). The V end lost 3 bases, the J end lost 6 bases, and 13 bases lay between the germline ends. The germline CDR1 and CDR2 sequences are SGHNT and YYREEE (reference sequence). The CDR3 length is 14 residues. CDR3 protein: CASSSSLVSNEQFF. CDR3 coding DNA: TGTGCCAGCAGCTCCTCACTAGTTTCCAATGAGCAGTTCTTC.

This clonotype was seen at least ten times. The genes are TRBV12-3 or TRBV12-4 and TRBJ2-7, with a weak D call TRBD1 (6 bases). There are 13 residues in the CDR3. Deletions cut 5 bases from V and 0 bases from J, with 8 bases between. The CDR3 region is CASSRTASYEQYF. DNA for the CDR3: TGTGCCAGCAGTAGGACAGCCTCCTACGAGCAGTACTTC.

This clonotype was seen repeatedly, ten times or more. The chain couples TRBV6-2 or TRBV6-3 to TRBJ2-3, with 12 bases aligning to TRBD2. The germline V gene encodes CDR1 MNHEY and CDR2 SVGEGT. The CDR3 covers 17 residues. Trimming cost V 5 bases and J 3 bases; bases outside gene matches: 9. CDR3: CASSLLAGGPETDTQYF. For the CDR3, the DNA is TGTGCCAGCAGTCTGCTAGCGGGAGGGCCAGAGACAGATACGCAGTATTTT.

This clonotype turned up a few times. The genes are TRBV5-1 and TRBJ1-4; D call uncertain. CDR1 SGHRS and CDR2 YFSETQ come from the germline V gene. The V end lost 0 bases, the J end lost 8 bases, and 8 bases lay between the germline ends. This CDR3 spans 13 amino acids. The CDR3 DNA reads TGCGCCAGCAGCTTGGAGGCGACAGAAAAACTGTTTTTT. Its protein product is CASSLEATEKLFF.

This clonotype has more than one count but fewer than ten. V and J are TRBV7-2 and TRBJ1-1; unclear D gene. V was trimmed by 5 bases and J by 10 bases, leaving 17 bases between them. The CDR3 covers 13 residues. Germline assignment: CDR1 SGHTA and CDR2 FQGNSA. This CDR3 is CASSRGEGPAAFF. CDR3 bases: TGTGCCAGCAGCCGTGGGGAAGGGCCGGCAGCTTTCTTT.

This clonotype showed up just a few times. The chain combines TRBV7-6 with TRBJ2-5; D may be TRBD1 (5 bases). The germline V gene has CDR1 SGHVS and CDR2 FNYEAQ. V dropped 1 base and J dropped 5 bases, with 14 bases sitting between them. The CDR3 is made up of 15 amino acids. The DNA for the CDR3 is TGTGCCAGCAGCTTAGACGCCAGGGTAACTGAGACCCAGTACTTC. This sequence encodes CASSLDARVTETQYF.

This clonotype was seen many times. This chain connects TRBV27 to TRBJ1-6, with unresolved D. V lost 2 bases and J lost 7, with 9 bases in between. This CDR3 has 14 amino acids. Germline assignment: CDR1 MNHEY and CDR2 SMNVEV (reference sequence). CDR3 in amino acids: CASSLALLNSPLHF. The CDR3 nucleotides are TGTGCCAGCAGTTTAGCCCTTCTAAATTCACCCCTCCACTTT.

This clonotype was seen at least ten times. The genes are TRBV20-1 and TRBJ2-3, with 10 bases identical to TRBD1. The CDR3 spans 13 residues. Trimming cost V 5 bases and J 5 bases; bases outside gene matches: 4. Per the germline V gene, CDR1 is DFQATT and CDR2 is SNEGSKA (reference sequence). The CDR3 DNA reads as TGCAGTGCTCAGACAGGGGGCGTAGATACGCAGTATTTT. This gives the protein CSAQTGGVDTQYF.

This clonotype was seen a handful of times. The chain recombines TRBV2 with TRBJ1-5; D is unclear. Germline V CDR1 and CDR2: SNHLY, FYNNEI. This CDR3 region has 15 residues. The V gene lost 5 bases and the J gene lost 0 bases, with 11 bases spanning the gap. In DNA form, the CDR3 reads TGTGCCAGCAGTTATTGGCAGGCTAGCAATCAGCCCCAGCATTTT. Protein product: CASSYWQASNQPQHF.

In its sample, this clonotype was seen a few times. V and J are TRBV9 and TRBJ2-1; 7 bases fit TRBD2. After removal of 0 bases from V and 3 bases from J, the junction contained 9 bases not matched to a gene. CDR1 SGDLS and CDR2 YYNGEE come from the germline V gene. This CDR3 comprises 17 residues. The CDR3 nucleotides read TGTGCCAGCAGCGTAGAAGGCGGAGGGACTAACTACAATGAGCAGTTCTTC. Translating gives CASSVEGGGTNYNEQFF.

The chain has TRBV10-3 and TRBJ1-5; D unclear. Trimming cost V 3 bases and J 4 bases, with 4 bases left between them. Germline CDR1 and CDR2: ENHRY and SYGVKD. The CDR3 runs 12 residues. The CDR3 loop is CAISDRNQPQHF. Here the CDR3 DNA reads TGTGCCATCAGTGACAGAAATCAGCCCCAGCATTTT.

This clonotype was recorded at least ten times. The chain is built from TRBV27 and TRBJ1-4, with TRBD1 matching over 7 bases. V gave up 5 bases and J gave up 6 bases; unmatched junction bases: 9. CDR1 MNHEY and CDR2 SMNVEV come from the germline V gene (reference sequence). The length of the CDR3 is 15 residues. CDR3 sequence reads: CASSLIGQEDEKLFF. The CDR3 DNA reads TGTGCCAGCAGTCTGATTGGACAGGAGGATGAAAAACTGTTTTTT.

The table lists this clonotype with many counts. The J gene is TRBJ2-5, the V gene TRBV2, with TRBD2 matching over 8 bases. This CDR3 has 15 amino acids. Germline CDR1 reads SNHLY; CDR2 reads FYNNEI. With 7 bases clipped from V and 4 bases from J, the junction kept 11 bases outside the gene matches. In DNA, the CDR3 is TGTGCCAGCACCCTGACTGGCGGGAGGTTAGAGACCCAGTACTTC. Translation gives CASTLTGGRLETQYF.

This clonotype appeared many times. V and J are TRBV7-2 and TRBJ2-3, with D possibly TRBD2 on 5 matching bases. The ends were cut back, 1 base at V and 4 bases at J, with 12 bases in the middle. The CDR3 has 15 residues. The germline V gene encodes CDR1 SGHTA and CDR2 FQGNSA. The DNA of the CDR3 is TGTGCCAGCAGCTTAGAGGGAGCTGAGGCAGATACGCAGTATTTT. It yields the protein CASSLEGAEADTQYF.

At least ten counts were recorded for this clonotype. In nucleotides, the CDR3 is TGCGCCAGCAGCTTAGGGATCAGGGGGAACACTGAAGCTTTCTTT. This gives the protein CASSLGIRGNTEAFF. This chain joins TRBV5-1 and TRBJ1-1; TRBD1 might be the D (6 bases). Germline CDR1 reads SGHRS; CDR2 reads YFSETQ. The V end lost 2 bases, the J end lost 1 base, and 12 bases lay between the germline ends. This CDR3 is built from 15 residues. The variable domain in full, with the rest retrieved from reference TRBV5-1 and TRBJ1-1, is KAGVTQTPRYLIKTRGQQVTLSCSPISGHRSVSWYQQTPGQGLQFLFEYFSETQRNKGNFPGRFSGRQFSNSRSEMNVSTLELGDSALYLCASSLGIRGNTEAFFGQGTRLTVV.

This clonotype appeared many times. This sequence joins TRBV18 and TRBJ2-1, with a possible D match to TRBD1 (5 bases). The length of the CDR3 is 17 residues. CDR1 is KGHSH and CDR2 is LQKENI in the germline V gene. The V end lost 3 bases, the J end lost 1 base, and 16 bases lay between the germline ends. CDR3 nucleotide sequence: TGTGCCAGCTCACCCACTACAGGTACAGGTTCCTACAATGAGCAGTTCTTC. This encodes CASSPTTGTGSYNEQFF.

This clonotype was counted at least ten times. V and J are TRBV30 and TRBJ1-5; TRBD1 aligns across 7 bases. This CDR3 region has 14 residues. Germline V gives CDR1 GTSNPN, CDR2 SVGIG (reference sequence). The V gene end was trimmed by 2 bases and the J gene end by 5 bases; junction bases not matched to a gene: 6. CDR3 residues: CAWSKQQGYQPQHF. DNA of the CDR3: TGTGCCTGGAGTAAACAACAGGGGTATCAGCCCCAGCATTTT.

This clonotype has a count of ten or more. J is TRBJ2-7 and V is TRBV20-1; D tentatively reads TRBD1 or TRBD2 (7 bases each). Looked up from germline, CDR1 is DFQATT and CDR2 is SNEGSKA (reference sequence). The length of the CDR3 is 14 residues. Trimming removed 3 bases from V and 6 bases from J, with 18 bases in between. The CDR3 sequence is CSASLAEGASEQYF. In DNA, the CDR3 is TGCAGTGCTAGTCTAGCGGAGGGGGCAAGCGAGCAGTACTTC.

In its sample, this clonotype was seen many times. The CDR3 coding sequence is TGTGCCAGCTCACCTCAGGACCTCATGAACACTGAAGCTTTCTTT. Protein sequence: CASSPQDLMNTEAFF. This chain uses TRBV18 with TRBJ1-1, with unresolved D. V shed 3 bases and J shed 0 bases, with 11 bases lying between them. CDR3 size: 15 residues. CDR1 and CDR2 (germline): KGHSH, LQKENI.

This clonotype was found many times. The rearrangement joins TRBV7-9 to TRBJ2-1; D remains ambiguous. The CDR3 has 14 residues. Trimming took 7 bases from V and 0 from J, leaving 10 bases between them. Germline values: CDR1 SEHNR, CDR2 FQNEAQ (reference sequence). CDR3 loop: CASMAASSYNEQFF. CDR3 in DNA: TGTGCCAGCATGGCCGCGTCCTCCTACAATGAGCAGTTCTTC.